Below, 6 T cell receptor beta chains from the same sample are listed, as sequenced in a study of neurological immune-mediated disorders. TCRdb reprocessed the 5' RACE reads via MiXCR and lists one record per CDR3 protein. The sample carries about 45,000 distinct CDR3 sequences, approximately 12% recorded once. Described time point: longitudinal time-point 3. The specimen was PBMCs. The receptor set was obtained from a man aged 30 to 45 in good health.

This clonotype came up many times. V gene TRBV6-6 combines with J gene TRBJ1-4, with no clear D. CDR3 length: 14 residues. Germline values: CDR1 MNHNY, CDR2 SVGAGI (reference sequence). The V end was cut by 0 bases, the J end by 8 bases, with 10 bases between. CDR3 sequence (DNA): TGTGCCAGCAGTTACTCGAGGCAGAACGAAAAACTGTTTTTT. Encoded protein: CASSYSRQNEKLFF.

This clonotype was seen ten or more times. The CDR3 loop reads CASSPIGEQFF. The CDR3 nucleotides read TGTGCCAGCAGCCCCATTGGTGAGCAGTTCTTC. This chain links TRBV7-2 with TRBJ2-1; D is ambiguous. V was cut by 5 bases and J by 9 bases, with 8 bases left in between. This CDR3 has 11 residues. Germline assignment: CDR1 SGHTA and CDR2 FQGNSA.

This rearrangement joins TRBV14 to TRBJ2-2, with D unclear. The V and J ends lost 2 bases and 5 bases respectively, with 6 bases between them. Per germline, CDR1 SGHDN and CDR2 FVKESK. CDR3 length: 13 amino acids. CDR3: CASSQSRTGELFF. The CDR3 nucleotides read TGTGCCAGCAGCCAATCTCGAACCGGGGAGCTGTTTTTT.

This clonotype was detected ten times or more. The CDR3 coding sequence is TGCGCCAGCAGCCTACCTTTGAACACTGAAGCTTTCTTT. This codes for CASSLPLNTEAFF. The chain couples TRBV5-1 to TRBJ1-1; D gene uncertain. Germline V gene sequence: CDR1 SGHRS, CDR2 YFSETQ. V lost 4 bases and J lost 0, with 7 bases in between. The CDR3 has 13 amino acids.

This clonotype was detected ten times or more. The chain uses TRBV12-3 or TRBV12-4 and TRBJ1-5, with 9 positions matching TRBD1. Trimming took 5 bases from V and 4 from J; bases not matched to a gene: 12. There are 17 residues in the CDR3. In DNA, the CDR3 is TGTGCCAGCAGTCTGTATACAGGGGGCTTACTGAATCAGCCCCAGCATTTT. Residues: CASSLYTGGLLNQPQHF.

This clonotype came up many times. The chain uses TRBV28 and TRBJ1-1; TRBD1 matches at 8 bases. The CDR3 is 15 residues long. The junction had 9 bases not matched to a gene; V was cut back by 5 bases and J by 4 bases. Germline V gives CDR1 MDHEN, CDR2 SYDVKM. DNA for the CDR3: TGTGCCAGCAGTCCACAGGGGGAGGGTGGCACTGAAGCTTTCTTT. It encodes CASSPQGEGGTEAFF.